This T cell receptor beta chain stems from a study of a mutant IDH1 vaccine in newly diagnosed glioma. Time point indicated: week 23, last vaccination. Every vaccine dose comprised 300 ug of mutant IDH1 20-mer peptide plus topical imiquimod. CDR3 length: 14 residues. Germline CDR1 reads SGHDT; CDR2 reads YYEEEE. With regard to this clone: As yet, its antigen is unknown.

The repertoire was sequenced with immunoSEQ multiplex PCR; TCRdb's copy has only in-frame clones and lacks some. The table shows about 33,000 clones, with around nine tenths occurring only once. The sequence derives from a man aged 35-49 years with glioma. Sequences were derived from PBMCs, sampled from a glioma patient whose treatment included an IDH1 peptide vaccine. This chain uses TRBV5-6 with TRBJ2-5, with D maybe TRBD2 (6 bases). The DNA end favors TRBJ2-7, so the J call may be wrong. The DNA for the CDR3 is TGTGCCAGCAGCCACGGACCTGGGGGGTACGAGCAGTACTTC. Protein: CASSHGPGGYEQYF.